This entry is about one TCR beta chain. The antigen is undetermined. The V gene's germline CDR1 is SGDLS and CDR2 YYNGEE. V lost 4 bases and J lost 7; bases outside the gene matches: 8. CDR3 length: 16 residues. The repertoire was sequenced with immunoSEQ multiplex PCR; TCRdb's copy has only in-frame clones and lacks some. Of tens of thousands of clones in the sample, 80% to 85% were seen once. These data come from a study of a mutant IDH1 vaccine in newly diagnosed glioma. Time point here: week 47, end of study. Each vaccine dose was 300 ug of mutant IDH1 20-mer peptide, with topical imiquimod. Sequenced here: PBMCs, sampled from a glioma patient whose treatment included an IDH1 peptide vaccine. This chain uses TRBV9 with TRBJ2-2; TRBD2 matches at 12 bases. This TCR came from a woman in her forties or fifties with glioma. CDR3 in amino acids: CASSPQTSGGGGELFF. The DNA of the CDR3 is TGTGCCAGCAGCCCACAGACTAGCGGGGGCGGCGGGGAGCTGTTTTTT. Supplemented by reference TRBV9 and TRBJ2-2, the full variable domain reads DSGVTQTPKHLITATGQRVTLRCSPRSGDLSVYWYQQSLDQGLQFLIQYYNGEERAKGNILERFSAQQFPDLHSELNLSSLELGDSALYFCASSPQTSGGGGELFFGEGSRLTVL.